This T cell receptor (beta chain) was captured in a study of blood T cell repertoires in COVID-19. V lost 0 bases, J lost 2 bases, and 9 bases stayed unmatched. CDR1 LGHDT and CDR2 YNNKEL come from the germline V gene (reference sequence). The CDR3 is 17 residues long. Sequencing used immunoSEQ multiplex PCR; TCRdb keeps in-frame clones, though not all of them. The sample shows hundreds of thousands of clones, more than 80% of them seen only once. This clonotype originated in a woman aged 25 to 39 with COVID-19, enrolled during active disease. The rearrangement links TRBV3-1 (or the pseudogene TRBV3-2) to TRBJ2-5, with 7 bases matching TRBD1. Material for sequencing was peripheral blood. CDR3 residues: CASSQERTGINQETQYF. In DNA form, the CDR3 reads TGTGCCAGCAGCCAAGAGCGGACAGGAATCAATCAAGAGACCCAGTACTTC.